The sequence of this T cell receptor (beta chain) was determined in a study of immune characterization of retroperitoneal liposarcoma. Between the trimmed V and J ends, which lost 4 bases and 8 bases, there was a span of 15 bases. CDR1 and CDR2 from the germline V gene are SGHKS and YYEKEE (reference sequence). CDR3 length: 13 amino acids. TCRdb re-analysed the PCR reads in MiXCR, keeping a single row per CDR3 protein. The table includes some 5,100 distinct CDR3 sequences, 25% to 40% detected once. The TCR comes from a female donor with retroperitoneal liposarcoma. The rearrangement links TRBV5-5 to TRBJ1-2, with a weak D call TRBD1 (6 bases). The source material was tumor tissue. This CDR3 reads CASSDRGGTGYTF. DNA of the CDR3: TGTGCCAGCAGCGACCGGGGAGGGACAGGCTACACCTTC.